Below are 13 T cell receptor beta chains sequenced from a single sample in a study of cytomegalovirus exposure and HLA in healthy donors. A multiplex PCR was run with 60 Vbeta primers and 13 Jbeta primers. Some clones are missing from TCRdb's copy, which holds only in-frame ones; the method was immunoSEQ multiplex PCR. The data show about 96,000 clones, roughly 74% seen once. Input material: PBMCs. The receptors come from a woman aged 70-85 years in good health and CMV-seropositive.

With respect to this clone: The identical CDR3 is also encoded by other nucleotide sequences in the sample. The chain couples TRBV28 to TRBJ2-7; the D gene is possibly TRBD1 (6 bases). Between the trimmed V and J ends, which lost 4 bases and 0 bases, there was a span of 19 bases. Germline-derived CDR1 and CDR2 are MDHEN and SYDVKM. The CDR3 totals 17 residues. The CDR3 sequence: CASSSRTVPEPSYEQYF. The CDR3, as DNA: TGTGCCAGCAGTTCTCGGACAGTCCCTGAGCCCTCCTACGAGCAGTACTTC.

This chain links TRBV5-1 with TRBJ2-2; D is unclear. Between the trimmed V and J ends, which lost 2 bases and 2 bases, there was a span of 7 bases. The CDR3 sequence is 14 residues long. Germline V lookup: CDR1 SGHRS, CDR2 YFSETQ. CDR3 region: CASSFIENTGELFF. The CDR3 DNA sequence: TGCGCCAGCAGCTTCATAGAAAACACCGGGGAGCTGTTTTTT.

CDR3 in DNA: TGTGCCAGCAGCGCGACCCGGGGAGATGGGAGCTACACCTTC. Translated, it gives CASSATRGDGSYTF. The chain carries TRBV5-6 and TRBJ1-2; no reliable D call. The ends were cut back, 4 bases at V and 9 bases at J, with 19 bases in the middle. Germline CDR1 and CDR2: SGHDT and YYEEEE. This CDR3 contains 14 residues.

The J gene is TRBJ1-4, the V gene TRBV28; 8 nucleotides align to TRBD1. V trimming: 6 bases; J trimming: 7 bases; junction bases outside the gene matches: 19. Looked up from germline, CDR1 is MDHEN and CDR2 is SYDVKM. CDR3 length equals 18 residues. The CDR3 region has the DNA TGTGCCAGCAGCGCTGCTGGACAGGGAAGGATGCGTAGTGAAAAACTGTTTTTT. Residues: CASSAAGQGRMRSEKLFF.

At least ten counts were recorded for this clone. The genes are TRBV11-2 and TRBJ2-1, with 10 bases that match TRBD1. Per germline, CDR1 SGHAT and CDR2 FQNNGV. With V trimmed by 6 bases and J by 4 bases, 9 bases remained unmatched. This CDR3 contains 16 residues. The CDR3: CASRPPGTGVYNEQFF. CDR3 coding DNA: TGTGCCAGCAGACCCCCCGGGACAGGGGTATACAATGAGCAGTTCTTC.

The CDR3 loop is CASSLNRLAGNNEQFF. The CDR3 DNA is TGTGCCAGCAGCTTGAATAGACTAGCGGGGAACAATGAGCAGTTCTTC. The chain combines TRBV7-8 with TRBJ2-1; 11 positions agree with TRBD2. CDR1 and CDR2 (germline): SGHVS, FQNEAQ. This CDR3 comprises 16 residues. After removal of 3 bases from V and 5 bases from J, the junction contained 6 bases not matched to a gene. The full variable domain, completed using reference TRBV7-8 and TRBJ2-1, is GAGVSQSPRYKVAKRGQDVALRCDPISGHVSLFWYQQALGQGPEFLTYFQNEAQLDKSGLPSDRFFAERPEGSVSTLKIQRTQQEDSAVYLCASSLNRLAGNNEQFFGPGTRLTVL.

The rearrangement joins TRBV18 to TRBJ1-1; D ambiguous. CDR3 size: 15 residues. The V end lost 4 bases, the J end lost 3 bases, and 15 bases lay between the germline ends. The germline V gene has CDR1 KGHSH and CDR2 LQKENI. CDR3 region: CASSQSTSSDTEAFF. DNA for the CDR3: TGTGCCAGCTCACAAAGCACGTCATCGGACACTGAAGCTTTCTTT.

The genes are TRBV10-1 and TRBJ2-1, with D possibly TRBD2 on 7 matching bases. Trimming cost V 10 bases and J 6 bases, with 25 bases left between them. The germline gives CDR1 WNHNN, CDR2 SYGVQD (reference sequence). CDR3 length: 16 residues. CDR3 nucleotide sequence: TGCGCCACCCAGCAGGGAGGGGGGCTTGGGGGCAATGAGCAGTTCTTC. Its protein product is CATQQGGGLGGNEQFF.

The chain couples TRBV6-5 to TRBJ1-2; 7 positions match TRBD1. Germline CDR1 reads MNHEY; CDR2 reads SVGAGI. The CDR3 length is 15 residues. The J segment lost 8 bases and the V segment lost 5 bases, leaving 14 bases of the junction unmatched. The CDR3 DNA follows: TGTGCCAGCAGTCCAGGGGGACAGAACTCCAGAGGCTACACCTTC. Translating gives CASSPGGQNSRGYTF.

The V and J genes are TRBV27 and TRBJ2-1; TRBD2 matches at 8 bases. The trim removed 5 bases at V and 4 bases at J, leaving 10 bases unmatched. The CDR3 is made up of 16 amino acids. From germline, CDR1 is MNHEY and CDR2 SMNVEV (reference sequence). CDR3 nucleotides: TGTGCCAGCAGTCGGACTAGCTTGGGGGGTTACAATGAGCAGTTCTTC. Translated, it gives CASSRTSLGGYNEQFF.

On this clone itself: A read error likely explains this, since a far larger clone differs by one base. This chain links TRBV4-1 with TRBJ2-7, with D possibly being TRBD2 (6 bases). This CDR3 is built from 14 residues. CDR1 MGHRA and CDR2 YSYEKL come from the germline V gene. CDR3 sequence reads: CTSIVGGPSYEQYF. The DNA of the CDR3 is TGCACCAGCATCGTCGGAGGGCCCTCCTACGAGCAGTACTTC.

The chain joins TRBV18 to TRBJ2-7; maybe TRBD2 (6 bases). Germline assignment: CDR1 KGHSH and CDR2 LQKENI. This CDR3 region has 13 residues. The V end was cut by 3 bases, the J end by 6 bases, with 12 bases between. The CDR3 nucleotides read TGTGCCAGCTCACCGCGGGACGGTTCCGAGCAGTACTTC. This codes for CASSPRDGSEQYF.

This chain links TRBV19 with TRBJ1-5; possibly TRBD1 for D (6 bases). The CDR3 runs 14 residues. Per the germline V gene, CDR1 is LNHDA and CDR2 is SQIVND (reference sequence). V gave up 8 bases and J gave up 3 bases, with 14 bases separating them. Written as DNA, the CDR3 is TGTGCCAGTTGGGACCACAGGGACAATCAGCCCCAGCATTTT. This translates into CASWDHRDNQPQHF. The whole variable domain, filled in from reference TRBV19 and TRBJ1-5, reads DGGITQSPKYLFRKEGQNVTLSCEQNLNHDAMYWYRQDPGQGLRLIYYSQIVNDFQKGDIAEGYSVSREKKESFPLTVTSAQKNPTAFYLCASWDHRDNQPQHFGDGTRLSIL.